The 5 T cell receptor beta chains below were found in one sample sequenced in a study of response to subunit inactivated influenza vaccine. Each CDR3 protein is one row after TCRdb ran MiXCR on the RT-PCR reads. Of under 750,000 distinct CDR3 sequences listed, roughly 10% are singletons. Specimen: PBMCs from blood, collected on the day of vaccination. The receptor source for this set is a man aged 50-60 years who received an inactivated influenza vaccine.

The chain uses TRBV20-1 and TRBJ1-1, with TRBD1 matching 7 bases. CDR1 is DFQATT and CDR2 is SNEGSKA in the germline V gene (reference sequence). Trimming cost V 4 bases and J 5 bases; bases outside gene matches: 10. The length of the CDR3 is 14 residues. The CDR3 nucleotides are TGCAGTGCTATCCTCCCCAGGGGGAAAACTGAAGCTTTCTTT. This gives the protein CSAILPRGKTEAFF.

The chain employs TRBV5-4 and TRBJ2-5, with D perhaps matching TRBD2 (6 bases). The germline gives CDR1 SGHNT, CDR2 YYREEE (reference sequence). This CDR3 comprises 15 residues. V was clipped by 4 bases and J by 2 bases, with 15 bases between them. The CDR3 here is CASSIELARQETQYF. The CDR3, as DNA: TGTGCCAGCAGCATAGAACTAGCCCGACAAGAGACCCAGTACTTC.

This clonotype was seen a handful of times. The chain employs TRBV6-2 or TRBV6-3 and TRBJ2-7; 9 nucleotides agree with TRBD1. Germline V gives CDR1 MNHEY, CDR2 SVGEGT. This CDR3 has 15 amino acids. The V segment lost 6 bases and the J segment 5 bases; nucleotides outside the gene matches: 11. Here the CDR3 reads CASSSTGTGKNEQYF. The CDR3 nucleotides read TGTGCCAGCAGCTCGACCGGGACAGGGAAGAACGAGCAGTACTTC.

The CDR3 DNA follows: TGTGCCATCAGTGAGTGGGCGTCCTATGGCTACACCTTC. It encodes CAISEWASYGYTF. The chain carries TRBV10-3 and TRBJ1-2; D gene unclear. This CDR3 spans 13 amino acids. Trimming took 1 base from V and 4 from J, leaving 7 bases between them. Germline values: CDR1 ENHRY, CDR2 SYGVKD.

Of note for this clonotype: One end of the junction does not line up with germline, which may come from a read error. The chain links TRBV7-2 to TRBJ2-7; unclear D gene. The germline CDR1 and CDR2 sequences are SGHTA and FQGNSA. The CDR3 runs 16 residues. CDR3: CASSFISTAPLGEEYF. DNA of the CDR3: TGTGCCAGCAGCTTTATCAGTACCGCTCCGCTAGGCGAGGAGTACTTC.